This note documents a single T cell receptor (beta chain) sequence. Its antigen is unidentified. The data were obtained in a study of T cell responses to AZD1222 COVID-19 vaccine. Findings of the study overall: Receipt of two AZD1222 doses was followed by a rise in Spike-specific TCR breadth and depth.

The protocol was immunoSEQ multiplex PCR, while the TCRdb copy is restricted to in-frame clones and leaves out a portion. The table lists about 180,000 clones, just over 85% of them singletons. Germline V gene lookup returns CDR1 WNHNN and CDR2 SYGVQD (reference sequence). This CDR3 is built from 14 residues. V was pared by 8 bases and J by 5 bases, with 11 bases of the junction left unmatched. The sequencing here drew on peripheral blood, taken on day 0 of AZD1222 vaccination. The rearrangement links TRBV10-1 to TRBJ2-5; 7 nucleotides align to TRBD2. This clonotype was obtained from an adult in good health. The CDR3 nucleotides are TGCGCCAGCTCGGGCCTGGTGGGGGGGGAGACCCAGTACTTC. Residues: CASSGLVGGETQYF.